The 19 T cell receptor beta chains listed next were all sequenced from one sample in a study of molecular identifiers for immune sequencing clone quantification. TCRdb processed the PCR reads anew with MiXCR; each CDR3 protein has one entry. Seen here are about 640,000 distinct CDR3 sequences, just under 20% observed once, and the top ten hold approximately 0.9%. Sample: naive CD8+ T cells from blood, with Jurkat cell RNA spiked in. The subset was: FACS-sorted CD8+CD4-CCR7+CD45RA+ naive T cells. The receptors come from a human donor in good health. Some libraries in this study had Jurkat cell RNA spiked in.

This clonotype was detected only once. Since a much larger clone is just one base distant, this may be a read error. V is TRBV4-3 and J is TRBJ2-7; 7 bases align to TRBD2. CDR1 is LGHNA and CDR2 is YSLEER in the germline V gene. There are 15 residues in the CDR3. The CDR3 sequence: CASGQEGGSWGEQYF. The CDR3 bases are TGCGCCAGCGGCCAAGAAGGCGGGAGTTGGGGCGAGCAGTACTTC.

There are a few counts of this clonotype. A single base separates this from a much larger clone, so it may be a read error. This chain joins TRBV20-1 and TRBJ2-7, with D perhaps matching TRBD2 (7 bases). Germline loops: CDR1 DFQATT, CDR2 SNEGSKA (reference sequence). The CDR3 is 13 residues long. CDR3 in DNA: TGCAGTGCTAGAAGCGGGGACAAGGTGCTGCAGCACTTC. This gives the protein CSARSGDKVLQHF.

Here the CDR3 DNA reads TGTGCCAGCAGCTTAGTAGTTAGTCAAGAGACCCAGTACTTC. This translates into CASSLVVSQETQYF. The chain combines TRBV7-6 with TRBJ2-5; D remains unclear. V shed 1 base and J shed 2 bases, with 8 bases lying between them. This CDR3 has 14 amino acids. Germline V lookup: CDR1 SGHVS, CDR2 FNYEAQ.

This clonotype was detected ten times or more. The chain combines TRBV20-1 with TRBJ2-2, with D possibly matching TRBD2 (6 bases). CDR1 and CDR2 from the germline V gene are DFQATT and SNEGSKA (reference sequence). Trimming removed 3 bases at V and 7 bases at J, with 6 bases between. The CDR3 consists of 11 residues. CDR3 DNA: TGCAGTGCTAGGGAGGGCGGGGAGCTGTTTTTT. As protein: CSAREGGELFF.

This clonotype was counted at least ten times. V usage is TRBV9 and J usage is TRBJ2-7; 7 bases agree with TRBD1. The J segment lost 2 bases and the V segment lost 3 bases, leaving 5 bases of the junction unmatched. Germline values: CDR1 SGDLS, CDR2 YYNGEE. The CDR3 extends over 14 amino acids. The CDR3 coding sequence is TGTGCCAGCAGCGGCCGGGACAGTACCTACGAGCAGTACTTC. Protein sequence: CASSGRDSTYEQYF.

This clonotype occurred many times. The genes are TRBV3-1 and TRBJ2-5; D is ambiguous. Germline V gene lookup returns CDR1 LGHDT and CDR2 YNNKEL (reference sequence). The V gene lost 1 base and the J gene lost 6 bases, with 9 bases spanning the gap. This CDR3 has 13 amino acids. The CDR3 region is CASSQVGFKTQYF. The CDR3 DNA follows: TGTGCCAGCAGCCAAGTTGGGTTTAAGACCCAGTACTTC.

A note on this clonotype: The junction differs from germline at one of its ends, possibly a read error. The chain has TRBV7-2 and TRBJ2-7; D remains unclear. This CDR3 spans 15 amino acids. CDR1 is SGHTA, CDR2 FQGNSA, per germline. Here the CDR3 DNA reads TGTGCCAGCAGCTTAACCCGCCCCGAATGGTACGAGCAGCACTTC. Translating it yields CASSLTRPEWYEQHF.

This clonotype has ten or more counts. The gene calls are TRBV7-2 and TRBJ1-1, with D possibly being TRBD1 (5 bases). V gave up 6 bases and J gave up 3 bases, with 20 bases separating them. Germline V CDR1 and CDR2: SGHTA, FQGNSA. CDR3 length equals 16 residues. The CDR3 region has the DNA TGTGCCAGCAGGCCAAGACAGCTACCTGAAGACACTGAAGCTTTCTTT. This codes for CASRPRQLPEDTEAFF. The full variable domain, with the rest looked up from reference TRBV7-2 and TRBJ1-1, is GAGVSQSPSNKVTEKGKDVELRCDPISGHTALYWYRQSLGQGLEFLIYFQGNSAPDKSGLPSDRFSAERTGGSVSTLTIQRTQQEDSAVYLCASRPRQLPEDTEAFFGQGTRLTVV.

In regard to this clonotype: A much bigger clone sits one base away, suggesting this may be a read error. This chain joins TRBV12-3 or TRBV12-4 and TRBJ1-2, with 7 bases that match TRBD1. This CDR3 has 18 amino acids. This CDR3 is CASSPGTAGLENYYGCTF. The DNA for the CDR3 is TGTGCCAGCAGCCCCGGGACAGCGGGGTTAGAAAACTATTATGGCTGCACCTTC.

This clonotype was picked up many times. The rearrangement links TRBV20-1 to TRBJ1-4; D unclear. There are 18 residues in the CDR3. Germline CDR1 reads DFQATT; CDR2 reads SNEGSKA (reference sequence). V lost 4 bases to trimming and J lost 6 bases, with 27 bases between them. The CDR3, as DNA: TGCAGTGCTACCCCGAGAGAAGGGTTGGGTTTCCGGGATGAAAAACTGTTTTTT. Amino acids: CSATPREGLGFRDEKLFF.

This clonotype has a count of ten or more. This sequence joins TRBV7-7 and TRBJ2-3; TRBD2 matches at 10 bases. The CDR3 has 15 residues. Germline CDR1 SSHAT, CDR2 FNYEAQ (reference sequence). Losses at the gene ends were 5 bases for V and 6 bases for J; bases not matched to a gene: 8. The CDR3 region has the DNA TGTGCCAGCAGCCCAACACTAGCGGGGCTGGATACGCAGTATTTT. Translation gives CASSPTLAGLDTQYF.

This clonotype was observed many times. The genes are TRBV7-9 and TRBJ1-1; no firm D call. Germline lookup yields CDR1 SEHNR and CDR2 FQNEAQ (reference sequence). This CDR3 is built from 11 residues. V lost 5 bases and J 3 bases, leaving 4 bases between the germline ends. The CDR3 DNA sequence: TGTGCCAGCAGCGGGCACACTGAAGCTTTCTTT. Its protein product is CASSGHTEAFF.

Details on this clonotype: A clone one base away is much larger, so this may be a read error. The rearrangement uses TRBV5-5 and TRBJ1-6; a possible D gene is TRBD1 (5 bases). The CDR3 is 12 residues long. Germline lookup yields CDR1 SGHKS and CDR2 YYEKEE (reference sequence). The CDR3 DNA sequence: TGTGCCTGCAGCTTGGGGGGTTCACCCCTCCACTTT. Translating it yields CACSLGGSPLHF.

On this clonotype: This sequence may be a read error, since a much larger clone differs from it by one base. The CDR3 carries no conserved terminal phenylalanine or tryptophan, so it likely arises from a read error. The chain uses TRBV28 and TRBJ1-2; D gene unclear. From germline, CDR1 is MDHEN and CDR2 SYDVKM. V was clipped by 5 bases and J by 0 bases, with 10 bases between them. The CDR3 length is 14 residues. CDR3 DNA sequence: TGTGCCAGCAGTATAACAGAGACTAACTATGGCTACACCTCC. It encodes CASSITETNYGYTS.

The table lists this clonotype with a few counts. The chain uses TRBV27 and TRBJ1-1, with D hard to call. Germline V gene sequence: CDR1 MNHEY, CDR2 SMNVEV (reference sequence). V was shortened by 0 bases and J by 1 base, with 9 bases between the two germline ends. The CDR3 consists of 15 residues. This chain's CDR3 is CASSLSPWGNTEAFF. CDR3 DNA: TGTGCCAGCAGTTTATCCCCCTGGGGGAACACTGAAGCTTTCTTT.

With regard to this clonotype: No conserved phenylalanine or tryptophan is present at the end of the CDR3, so a read error is the likely explanation. The chain has TRBV7-9 and TRBJ2-2; either TRBD1 or TRBD2 may fit D (6 bases each). The V end was cut by 0 bases, the J end by 7 bases, with 12 bases between. The germline V gene encodes CDR1 SEHNR and CDR2 FQNEAQ (reference sequence). The CDR3 length is 15 residues. The CDR3 reads CASSLAGGSHGELFL. The CDR3 nucleotides are TGTGCCAGCAGCTTAGCAGGGGGGTCCCACGGGGAGCTGTTTTTA.

This clonotype was recorded many times. The chain has TRBV27 and TRBJ1-1, with a possible D match to TRBD1 (6 bases). There are 15 residues in the CDR3. Germline lookup yields CDR1 MNHEY and CDR2 SMNVEV (reference sequence). Deletions cut 5 bases from V and 4 bases from J, with 17 bases between. The CDR3 DNA is TGTGCCAGCAGTCCCCGCCCCAGGGGACGCACTGAAGCTTTCTTT. Translation gives CASSPRPRGRTEAFF.

The rearrangement joins TRBV20-1 to TRBJ2-1; D call uncertain. Germline-derived CDR1 and CDR2 are DFQATT and SNEGSKA (reference sequence). Trimming pared 1 base from V and 7 bases from J, leaving 11 bases between. The CDR3 runs to 13 residues. The CDR3 reads CSARVSSENEQFF. In nucleotides, the CDR3 is TGCAGTGCTAGAGTTTCCAGCGAAAATGAGCAGTTCTTC.

The chain carries TRBV7-6 and TRBJ2-1; no clear D gene. Trimming pared 5 bases from V and 3 bases from J, leaving 17 bases between. The CDR3 runs 16 residues. CDR1 and CDR2 (germline): SGHVS, FNYEAQ. CDR3 coding DNA: TGTGCCAGCAGCCCACTTATCTCGGATGACTACAATGAGCAGTTCTTC. Protein product: CASSPLISDDYNEQFF.